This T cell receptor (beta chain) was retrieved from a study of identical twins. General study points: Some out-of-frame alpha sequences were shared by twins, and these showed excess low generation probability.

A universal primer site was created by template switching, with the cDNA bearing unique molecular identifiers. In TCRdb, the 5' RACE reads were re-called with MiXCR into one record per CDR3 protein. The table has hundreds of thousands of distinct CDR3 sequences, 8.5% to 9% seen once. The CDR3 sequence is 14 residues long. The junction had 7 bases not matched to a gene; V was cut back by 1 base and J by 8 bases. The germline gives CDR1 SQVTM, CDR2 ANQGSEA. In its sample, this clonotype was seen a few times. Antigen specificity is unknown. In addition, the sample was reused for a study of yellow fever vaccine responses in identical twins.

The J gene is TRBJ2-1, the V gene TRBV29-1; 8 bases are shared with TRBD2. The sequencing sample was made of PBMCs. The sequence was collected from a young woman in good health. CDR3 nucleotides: TGCAGCGTTGAAGGGGGGCAGGGACTAGATGAGCAGTTCTTC. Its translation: CSVEGGQGLDEQFF.